This TCR beta chain was captured by sequencing in a study of beta chain features in type 1 diabetes. The sequenced template was cDNA made from the entire isolated RNA. TCRdb's table, derived via immunoSEQ multiplex PCR, lists solely in-frame clones and lacks some. The sample records about 290,000 clones, about 8.5% being singletons. This clonotype was obtained from a young woman in good health. Sample: central memory CD4+ T cells from blood.

CDR3 residues: CASSYTGQGKQFF. The CDR3 nucleotides read TGTGCCAGCAGTTACACGGGACAGGGCAAACAGTTCTTC. J is TRBJ2-1 and V is TRBV27; 9 positions match TRBD1. This CDR3 has 13 amino acids. The germline CDR1 and CDR2 sequences are MNHEY and SMNVEV (reference sequence). Unmatched junction bases numbered 8, after V lost 4 bases and J lost 13 bases.